One and the same sample provided the 13 T cell receptor beta chains below, sequenced in a study of blood T cell repertoires in COVID-19. Measured with immunoSEQ multiplex PCR; TCRdb has only the in-frame clones, and not every one. The sample gives about 75,000 clones, 88% of which show up once; about 21% is in the top ten. The sequencing sample was made of peripheral blood. These receptors all stem from a human donor in a cohort sampled during active COVID-19.

As DNA, the CDR3 is TGTGCCAGCTCACCGGCATCCTTAGGGGATATCACCTACAATGAGCAGTTCTTC. Its translation: CASSPASLGDITYNEQFF. This chain connects TRBV18 to TRBJ2-1; TRBD1 might be the D (5 bases). CDR3 length: 18 residues. The germline V gene has CDR1 KGHSH and CDR2 LQKENI. V gave up 3 bases and J gave up 2 bases, with 20 bases separating them.

V and J are TRBV5-1 and TRBJ2-7; 10 nucleotides align to TRBD1. Germline trimming cut 1 base from V and 5 bases from J; bases unmatched to any gene: 3. The CDR3 runs 14 residues. Germline CDR1 reads SGHRS; CDR2 reads YFSETQ. CDR3 residues: CASSLMDRGNEQYF. In nucleotides, the CDR3 is TGCGCCAGCAGCTTGATGGACAGGGGGAACGAGCAGTACTTC.

The chain recombines TRBV18 with TRBJ2-1; tentative D call: TRBD1 (6 bases). CDR3 length: 15 amino acids. The V gene lost 0 bases and the J gene lost 3 bases, with 9 bases spanning the gap. Germline V gene sequence: CDR1 KGHSH, CDR2 LQKENI. Here the CDR3 reads CASSPPGAVYNEQFF. As DNA, the CDR3 is TGTGCCAGCTCACCACCGGGGGCGGTCTACAATGAGCAGTTCTTC.

V and J are TRBV6-5 and TRBJ1-3, with 7 bases lining up with TRBD1. V gave up 5 bases and J gave up 0 bases; unmatched junction bases: 1. Germline V gene data show CDR1 as MNHEY and CDR2 as SVGAGI. The CDR3 is made up of 14 amino acids. As DNA, the CDR3 is TGTGCCAGCAGTCAGGGGGTCTCTGGAAACACCATATATTTT. It yields the protein CASSQGVSGNTIYF.

The table lists this clone with a count of one. The chain links TRBV28 to TRBJ2-1, with D tentatively TRBD2 (7 bases). The V end was cut by 2 bases, the J end by 7 bases, with 15 bases between. In germline, CDR1 is MDHEN, CDR2 SYDVKM. CDR3 length: 15 residues. The CDR3 is CASSLVGGAKNEQFF. CDR3 nucleotides: TGTGCCAGCAGTTTAGTAGGGGGGGCGAAAAATGAGCAGTTCTTC.

In its sample, this clone was seen a few times. This sequence joins TRBV7-9 and TRBJ1-2; no clear D gene. The CDR3 runs 16 residues. V was cut by 0 bases and J by 6 bases, with 17 bases left in between. Germline-derived CDR1 and CDR2 are SEHNR and FQNEAQ (reference sequence). Written as DNA, the CDR3 is TGTGCCAGCAGCTTAGCGCTCTGGGCAGCAAAAGATGGCTACACCTTC. Protein sequence: CASSLALWAAKDGYTF. Full variable domain (outside the CDR3, taken from reference TRBV7-9 and TRBJ1-2): DTGVSQNPRHKITKRGQNVTFRCDPISEHNRLYWYRQTLGQGPEFLTYFQNEAQLEKSRLLSDRFSAERPKGSFSTLEIQRTEQGDSAMYLCASSLALWAAKDGYTFGSGTRLTVV.

The CDR3 here is CASSIVQGNVYGYTF. The CDR3 nucleotides are TGTGCCAGTAGTATAGTGCAGGGCAACGTGTATGGCTACACCTTC. The J gene is TRBJ1-2, the V gene TRBV19; weak D call: TRBD1 (5 bases). V lost 1 base, J lost 5 bases, and 14 bases lay in between. The CDR3 length is 15 residues. CDR1 LNHDA and CDR2 SQIVND come from the germline V gene (reference sequence).

The V and J genes are TRBV30 and TRBJ2-7; 9 nucleotides agree with TRBD1. Germline V lookup: CDR1 GTSNPN, CDR2 SVGIG (reference sequence). Trimming at V came to 3 bases and at J to 4 bases, leaving 16 bases not matched to a gene. CDR3 size: 17 residues. The CDR3 region is CAWSSSPLRDRDYEQYF. Here the CDR3 DNA reads TGTGCCTGGAGCTCCTCACCGTTGCGGGACAGGGATTACGAGCAGTACTTC.

This chain's CDR3 is CASSPRGTVTPDTQYF. The CDR3 nucleotides are TGTGCCAGTAGTCCTAGAGGGACAGTTACCCCAGATACGCAGTATTTT. This chain joins TRBV19 and TRBJ2-3; TRBD1 aligns across 7 bases. The ends lost 5 bases at V and 4 bases at J; junction bases unmatched: 12. The germline V gene encodes CDR1 LNHDA and CDR2 SQIVND (reference sequence). The CDR3 has 16 residues.

The chain has TRBV5-1 and TRBJ2-7; the D gene is possibly TRBD1 (8 bases). The CDR3 is 14 residues long. V gave up 2 bases and J gave up 1 base, with 10 bases separating them. The germline V gene has CDR1 SGHRS and CDR2 YFSETQ. The CDR3 reads CASSLQGGSYEQYF. DNA for the CDR3: TGCGCCAGCAGCTTACAGGGGGGGTCCTACGAGCAGTACTTC.

The chain recombines TRBV6-6 with TRBJ2-4; 9 bases are a match to TRBD1. The ends lost 5 bases at V and 0 bases at J; junction bases unmatched: 8. The CDR3 totals 17 residues. The germline gives CDR1 MNHNY, CDR2 SVGAGI (reference sequence). DNA for the CDR3: TGTGCCAGCAGTCGCACAGGGGGCTACTTAGCCAAAAACATTCAGTACTTC. This translates into CASSRTGGYLAKNIQYF.

This sequence joins TRBV7-8 and TRBJ1-2; D might be TRBD1 (5 bases). This CDR3 region has 13 residues. Trimming removed 1 base from V and 4 bases from J, with 7 bases in between. CDR1 is SGHVS and CDR2 is FQNEAQ in the germline V gene. In DNA form, the CDR3 reads TGTGCCAGCAGCTTAGGACAGATCTATGGCTACACCTTC. Translation gives CASSLGQIYGYTF.

This chain connects TRBV5-1 to TRBJ2-2; 10 nucleotides agree with TRBD2. The junction had 3 bases not matched to a gene; V was cut back by 4 bases and J by 0 bases. Germline V gene lookup returns CDR1 SGHRS and CDR2 YFSETQ. This CDR3 has 16 residues. CDR3 protein: CASSLTSGTNTGELFF. CDR3 in DNA: TGCGCCAGCAGCCTTACTAGCGGGACGAACACCGGGGAGCTGTTTTTT.